The clone carrying this T cell receptor beta chain was picked up a small number of times. The antigen remains undetermined. This table comes from immunoSEQ multiplex PCR, and its TCRdb copy is limited to in-frame clones, with some not included. The table lists about 8,800 clones, 84% of them singletons. This sample is drawn from a study of neoadjuvant nivolumab and ipilimumab in lung cancer. As for the study in general: Patients got nivolumab 3 mg/kg on days 1, 15 and 29; combination added ipilimumab 1 mg/kg day 1.

The CDR3 sequence is 16 residues long. Trimming removed 2 bases at V and 5 bases at J, with 18 bases between. Germline lookup yields CDR1 SEHNR and CDR2 FQNEAQ (reference sequence). Study observations and caveats: TCR receptors were sequenced in few samples. Resected-tumor TCR richness correlated positively with pretherapy blood richness.

The clonotype comes from an adult with non-small cell lung cancer. Here the sequenced sample was tumor tissue, taken after neoadjuvant nivolumab, alone or with ipilimumab, at or shortly before surgery. V and J are TRBV7-9 and TRBJ1-2, with a tentative D call TRBD1 (5 bases). The CDR3 loop reads CASSLRGATLIYGYTF. The CDR3 DNA reads TGTGCCAGCAGCTTAAGAGGGGCGACACTGATTTATGGCTACACCTTC.